This entry concerns a single TCR beta chain. The data stem from a study of blood T cell repertoires in COVID-19. Study-wide background: Spain, Italy and the United States supplied samples that represented acute and convalescent COVID-19. T cells, B-cell-depleted T cells, or PBMCs supplied cDNA or gDNA.

The V end lost 1 base, the J end lost 2 bases, and 18 bases lay between the germline ends. The germline gives CDR1 SGHRS, CDR2 YFSETQ. The CDR3 spans 17 residues. The data were produced by immunoSEQ multiplex PCR, yet TCRdb's version contains in-frame clones alone and is incomplete. The data show 150,000 to 200,000 clones, about 88% seen once. The chain has TRBV5-1 and TRBJ1-1; D perhaps matches TRBD1 (6 bases). Source material: peripheral blood. The source is a man aged 60 to 69 with active or convalescent COVID-19. For the CDR3, the DNA is TGCGCCAGCAGCTTGAACTTCCTGACAGGACAAAACACTGAAGCTTTCTTT. Translation: CASSLNFLTGQNTEAFF.